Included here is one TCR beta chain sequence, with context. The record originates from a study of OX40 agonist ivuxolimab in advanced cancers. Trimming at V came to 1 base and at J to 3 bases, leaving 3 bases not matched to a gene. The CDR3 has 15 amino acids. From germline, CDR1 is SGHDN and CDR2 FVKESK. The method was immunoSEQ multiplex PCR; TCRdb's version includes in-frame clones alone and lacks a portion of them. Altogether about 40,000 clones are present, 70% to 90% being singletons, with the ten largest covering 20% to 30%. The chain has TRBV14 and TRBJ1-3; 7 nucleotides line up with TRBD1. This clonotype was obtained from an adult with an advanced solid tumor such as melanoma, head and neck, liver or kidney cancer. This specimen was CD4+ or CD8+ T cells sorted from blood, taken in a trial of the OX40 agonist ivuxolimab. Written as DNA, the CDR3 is TGTGCCAGCAGCCAAGTTCGGGACAGTGGAAACACCATATATTTT. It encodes CASSQVRDSGNTIYF.